The clone carrying this T cell receptor (beta chain) was seen a few times. Its antigen is unidentified. Germline assignment: CDR1 SGHNT and CDR2 YYREEE (reference sequence). V was cut by 3 bases and J by 8 bases, with 13 bases left in between. The CDR3 has 13 residues. This record belongs to a study of beta chain features in type 1 diabetes. Points from the study as a whole: Researchers caution that PCR might favor shorter templates, equally among patients and controls. Within each of all four CD4+ subsets, Type 1 diabetes patients had TCRB CDR3s that were moderately but significantly shorter.

The investigators reverse transcribed all of the isolated RNA, so they sequenced expressed TCRB transcripts. Libraries were prepared by immunoSEQ multiplex PCR; TCRdb keeps only in-frame clonotypes and omits some of them. The table includes 250,000 to 350,000 clones, around 16% detected once. Sequencing was performed on naive CD4+ T cells from blood. The TCR comes from a man aged 18 to 30 with type 1 diabetes. V gene TRBV5-4 combines with J gene TRBJ2-3, with D perhaps matching TRBD2 (6 bases). The CDR3 here is CASSSRGSSTQYF. CDR3 DNA: TGTGCCAGCAGCTCCCGGGGGTCGAGTACGCAGTATTTT.